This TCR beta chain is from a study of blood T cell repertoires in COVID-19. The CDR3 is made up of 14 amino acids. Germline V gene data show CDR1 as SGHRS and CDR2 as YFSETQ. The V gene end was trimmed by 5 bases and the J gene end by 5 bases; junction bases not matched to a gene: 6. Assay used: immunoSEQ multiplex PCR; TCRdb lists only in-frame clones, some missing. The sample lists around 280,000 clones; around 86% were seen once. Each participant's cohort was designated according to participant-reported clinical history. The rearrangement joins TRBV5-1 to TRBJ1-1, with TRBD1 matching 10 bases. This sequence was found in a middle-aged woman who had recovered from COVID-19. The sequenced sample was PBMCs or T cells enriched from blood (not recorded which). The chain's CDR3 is CASRLGTGETEAFF. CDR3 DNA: TGCGCCAGCAGATTAGGGACAGGGGAAACTGAAGCTTTCTTT.